Below are 7 T cell receptor beta chains sequenced from a single sample in a study of yellow fever vaccine responses in identical twins. TCRdb itself ran the RT-PCR reads through MiXCR, one entry per CDR3 protein. The sample yields 20,000 to 25,000 distinct CDR3 sequences, 60% to 85% seen once. This specimen consisted of T cells from blood (PBMCs), unsorted or a sorted subset (not recorded which), obtained before or after yellow fever vaccination (not recorded which). The receptors derive from a woman aged 18-29 years who received the yellow fever vaccine.

The V and J genes are TRBV11-2 and TRBJ2-7, with D maybe TRBD2 (6 bases). V was pared by 4 bases and J by 0 bases, with 13 bases between. This CDR3 spans 15 amino acids. CDR1 and CDR2 from the germline V gene are SGHAT and FQNNGV. The CDR3 DNA is TGTGCCAGCAGCTCCCAAGCGGGCAGCTCCTACGAGCAGTACTTC. This translates into CASSSQAGSSYEQYF.

This clonotype showed up just once. A read error may produce the germline difference seen at one junction end. J is TRBJ2-5 and V is TRBV11-1; D is perhaps TRBD1 or TRBD2 (5 bases each). CDR1 SGHAT and CDR2 FQDESV come from the germline V gene (reference sequence). The CDR3 totals 14 residues. CDR3 in DNA: TGTTCCAGCAGCGTCCTCGAGGGGACGGAGACCCAGTACTTC. It translates to CSSSVLEGTETQYF.

The chain links TRBV24-1 to TRBJ1-4, with TRBD1 matching over 8 bases. The junction had 8 bases not matched to a gene; V was cut back by 1 base and J by 5 bases. Germline CDR1 reads KGHDR; CDR2 reads SFDVKD. The CDR3 totals 17 residues. The chain's CDR3 is CATSDFYARGPNEKLFF. The CDR3 DNA follows: TGTGCCACCAGTGATTTTTATGCCAGGGGGCCGAATGAAAAACTGTTTTTT.

V is TRBV13 and J is TRBJ2-1; D remains unclear. The ends were cut back, 1 base at V and 10 bases at J, with 17 bases in the middle. The CDR3 is 15 residues long. Germline loops: CDR1 PRHDT, CDR2 FYEKMQ (reference sequence). CDR3 DNA: TGTGCCAGCAGCTTAGTGGTGCCCATGGGTGTCGAGCAGTTCTTC. It translates to CASSLVVPMGVEQFF.

This clonotype has only a few counts. This sequence joins TRBV20-1 and TRBJ2-1; possible D gene TRBD1, 5 bases. V was pared by 0 bases and J by 7 bases, with 13 bases between. The CDR3 spans 14 residues. Germline-derived CDR1 and CDR2 are DFQATT and SNEGSKA (reference sequence). The CDR3: CSARDLREGNEQFF. The CDR3 DNA sequence: TGCAGTGCTAGAGACCTCAGGGAAGGGAATGAGCAGTTCTTC.

This chain joins TRBV10-1 and TRBJ2-2, with D hard to call. V dropped 4 bases and J dropped 0 bases, with 6 bases sitting between them. In germline, CDR1 is WNHNN, CDR2 SYGVQD (reference sequence). The CDR3 runs to 14 residues. CDR3 bases: TGCGCCAGCAGTGTTAGAGCGAACACCGGGGAGCTGTTTTTT. Encoded protein: CASSVRANTGELFF.

The rearrangement joins TRBV4-1 to TRBJ2-1; D may be TRBD2 (6 bases). Germline V gene data show CDR1 as MGHRA and CDR2 as YSYEKL. Trimming pared 0 bases from V and 0 bases from J, leaving 12 bases between. The CDR3 runs 17 residues. CDR3 bases: TGCGCCAGCAGCCAAGATCCGGACGGGAGCTCCTACAATGAGCAGTTCTTC. This gives the protein CASSQDPDGSSYNEQFF.